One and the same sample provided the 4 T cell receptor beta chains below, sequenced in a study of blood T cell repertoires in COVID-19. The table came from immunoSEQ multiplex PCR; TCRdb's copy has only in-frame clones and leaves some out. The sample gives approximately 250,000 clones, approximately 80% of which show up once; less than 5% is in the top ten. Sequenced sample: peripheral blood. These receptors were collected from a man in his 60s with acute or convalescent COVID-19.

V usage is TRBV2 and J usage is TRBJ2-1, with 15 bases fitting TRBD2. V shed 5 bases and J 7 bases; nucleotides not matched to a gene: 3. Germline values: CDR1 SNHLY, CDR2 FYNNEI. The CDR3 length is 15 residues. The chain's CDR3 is CASSSGTSGRNEQFF. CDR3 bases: TGTGCCAGCAGTTCCGGGACTAGCGGGAGGAATGAGCAGTTCTTC.

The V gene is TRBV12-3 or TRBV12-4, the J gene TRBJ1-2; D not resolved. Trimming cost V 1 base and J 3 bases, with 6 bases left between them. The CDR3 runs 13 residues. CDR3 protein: CASSLGADYGYTF. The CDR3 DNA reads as TGTGCCAGCAGTTTAGGGGCAGACTATGGCTACACCTTC.

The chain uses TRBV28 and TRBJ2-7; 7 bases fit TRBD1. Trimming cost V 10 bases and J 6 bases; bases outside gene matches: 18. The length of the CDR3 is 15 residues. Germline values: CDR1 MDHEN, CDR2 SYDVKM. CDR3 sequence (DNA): TGTGCCACCCTACCGTCAAGGGGGCTTGTATCCGAGCAGTACTTC. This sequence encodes CATLPSRGLVSEQYF.

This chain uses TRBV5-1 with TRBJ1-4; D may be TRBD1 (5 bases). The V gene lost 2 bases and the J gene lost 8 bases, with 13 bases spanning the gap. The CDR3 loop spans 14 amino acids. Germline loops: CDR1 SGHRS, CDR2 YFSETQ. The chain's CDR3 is CASSFWQGGEKLFF. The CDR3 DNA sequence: TGCGCCAGCAGCTTCTGGCAGGGTGGCGAAAAACTGTTTTTT.